The clone carrying this T cell receptor (beta chain) appeared many times. Its antigen is not known. One end of the junction fails to match germline, which may point to a read error. The sample comes from a study of identical twins. Findings and limits, study-wide: In beta out-of-frame sequences, the excess sharing between twins was weaker.

A single record per CDR3 protein comes from TCRdb applying MiXCR to the 5' RACE reads. The sample lists roughly 200,000 distinct CDR3 sequences, 7.5% seen once, with about 2% in the top ten. Germline CDR1 is SGHTA and CDR2 is FQGNSA. The CDR3 has 12 residues. These data were also reused for a study on yellow fever vaccine responses in identical twins. That source notes: Twins reportedly showed a vaccine T cell response that seemed partly convergent and partly personalized.

The chain couples TRBV7-2 to TRBJ2-1, with TRBD2 matching 8 bases. The TCR comes from a woman aged 18-29 years in good health. Sequenced sample: memory (CD45RO+) T cells sorted from blood. The CDR3 coding sequence is TGTGCCAGCAGCTCAGGGACTAGTCCATCCGTCTTC. Its protein product is CASSSGTSPSVF.